The clone carrying this T cell receptor (beta chain) was found a few times. Its antigen is unidentified. In nominal health when sampled, donors likely had unrecorded immune exposures nonetheless. The sample is drawn from a study of cytomegalovirus exposure and HLA in healthy donors. Germline lookup yields CDR1 SGDLS and CDR2 YYNGEE. The CDR3 loop spans 17 amino acids. The trim removed 0 bases at V and 3 bases at J, leaving 10 bases unmatched. Findings of the study overall: TCR beta chain V- and J-gene trimming was linked, in a later analysis, to a missense variant in DCLRE1C. The study dropped some indistinguishable V segments, TRBV6-2 and TRBV6-3 among them. Further analysis, carried out later, found HLA-associated TCR beta chains more clonally expanded than equally common other chains.

Researchers ran the PCR with 60 Vbeta and 13 Jbeta primers. Profiled with immunoSEQ multiplex PCR; TCRdb holds only in-frame clones, not every one. The table lists 150,000 to 180,000 clones, 70% to 80% of them singletons. The chain couples TRBV9 to TRBJ2-7, with TRBD2 identical over 9 bases. This sequence was found in a man aged 25 to 40 in good health and CMV-seropositive. Material for sequencing was PBMCs. In nucleotides, the CDR3 is TGTGCCAGCAGCGTAGCGTCGGCTAGCGGGGCCCTCTACGAGCAGTACTTC. Translating it yields CASSVASASGALYEQYF. The whole variable domain, filled in from reference TRBV9 and TRBJ2-7, reads DSGVTQTPKHLITATGQRVTLRCSPRSGDLSVYWYQQSLDQGLQFLIQYYNGEERAKGNILERFSAQQFPDLHSELNLSSLELGDSALYFCASSVASASGALYEQYFGPGTRLTVT.